Below are 6 T cell receptor beta chains sequenced from a single sample in a study of identifying expanded T cells in peripheral blood. This table comes from immunoSEQ multiplex PCR, and its TCRdb copy is limited to in-frame clones, with some not included. The table lists about 58,000 clones, more than 70% of them singletons. Source material: blood. Every receptor here comes from a person between 18 and 75 years old in good health.

V and J are TRBV27 and TRBJ1-5, with D tentatively TRBD1 (5 bases). CDR3 length: 15 residues. V lost 5 bases to trimming and J lost 1 base, with 12 bases between them. The germline V gene has CDR1 MNHEY and CDR2 SMNVEV (reference sequence). As DNA, the CDR3 is TGTGCCAGCAGTGCCTACGGGGCCAGCAATCAGCCCCAGCATTTT. Translated: CASSAYGASNQPQHF.

The gene calls are TRBV6-1 and TRBJ1-4; D is uncertain. This CDR3 spans 13 amino acids. V was trimmed by 5 bases and J by 6 bases, leaving 10 bases between them. Per the germline V gene, CDR1 is MNHNS and CDR2 is SASEGT. CDR3 DNA sequence: TGTGCCAGCAGTATGGTTGCCGATGAAAAACTGTTTTTT. Amino acids: CASSMVADEKLFF.

J is TRBJ2-7 and V is TRBV19; D gene unclear. CDR1 is LNHDA and CDR2 is SQIVND in the germline V gene (reference sequence). This CDR3 is 13 amino acids long. V was clipped by 3 bases and J by 3 bases, with 9 bases between them. CDR3 loop: CASSIKAVYEQYF. The CDR3 bases are TGTGCCAGTAGTATCAAGGCCGTCTACGAGCAGTACTTC.

The chain uses TRBV6-4 and TRBJ2-3; D unclear. CDR1 and CDR2 (germline): MRHNA, SNTAGT. The CDR3 is 14 residues long. Trimming left V 3 bases short and J 11 bases short, with 18 bases between. The DNA for the CDR3 is TGTGCCAGCAGTGATTCGGCGGACCCACAGTGGCAGTATTTT. Translation: CASSDSADPQWQYF.

V usage is TRBV27 and J usage is TRBJ2-2; 7 nucleotides align to TRBD1. After removal of 6 bases from V and 4 bases from J, the junction contained 11 bases not matched to a gene. Germline CDR1 reads MNHEY; CDR2 reads SMNVEV (reference sequence). This CDR3 spans 16 amino acids. In DNA form, the CDR3 reads TGTGCCAGCAGGGAAGGGGGCCGGGACGGCACCGGGGAGCTGTTTTTT. Translating it yields CASREGGRDGTGELFF.

The V call is TRBV18, the J call TRBJ1-1; D uncertain. The CDR3 contains 13 residues. The V end was cut by 5 bases, the J end by 4 bases, with 11 bases between. The germline gives CDR1 KGHSH, CDR2 LQKENI. As DNA, the CDR3 is TGTGCCAGCTCATATGAGGGAAGCACTGAAGCTTTCTTT. As protein: CASSYEGSTEAFF.